A selection of T cell receptor beta chains follows, all from one sample in a study of low-dose radiotherapy and immunotherapy resistance in tumors. One entry per CDR3 protein results from TCRdb running MiXCR on the reads. The table lists approximately 100,000 distinct CDR3 sequences, less than 25% of them singletons. The input for sequencing was PBMCs, taken after low-dose radiotherapy plus immunotherapy. These receptors all come from a male donor with prostate cancer. The CDR3 runs from the conserved cysteine through the conserved F or W. D genes are given only for firm matches. Clone sizes are given selectively: once, few, many, or a class where the clone is expanded.

V	length	J	size	D	DNA	CDR3
TRBV2	11	TRBJ2-1	.	.	TGTGCCAGCAGTGAACGTAGTAGGGTCCTCTTC	CASSERSRVLF
TRBV11-2	13	TRBJ2-5	many	.	TGTGCCAGCAGGATATCCTGGGGGGAGACCCAGTACTTC	CASRISWGETQYF
TRBV6-2/TRBV6-3	11	TRBJ1-5	many	.	TGTGCCAGCAGTGAAACTACGCCCCAGCATTTT	CASSETTPQHF
TRBV29-1	13	TRBJ2-5	many	.	TGCAGCGTTGTTACCCCGGTTGGAGAGACCCAGTACTTC	CSVVTPVGETQYF
TRBV2	15	TRBJ2-2	.	.	TGTGCCAGCAGTCCTACAGGACGCGGCACCGGGGAGCTGTTTTTT	CASSPTGRGTGELFF
TRBV6-2/TRBV6-3	16	TRBJ1-1	.	.	TGTGCCAGCATGAGGAGGCCCGGGGCGAGGAACACTGAAGCTTTCTTT	CASMRRPGARNTEAFF
TRBV18	14	TRBJ2-1	.	TRBD1	TGTGCCAGCTCACCCACAGGGGAGCGAGCGGAGCAGTTCTTC	CASSPTGERAEQFF
TRBV2	16	TRBJ2-2	many	TRBD2	TGTGCCAGCAAACATCCTAGCGGGGGCCTCACCGGGGAGCTGTTTTTT	CASKHPSGGLTGELFF
TRBV2	14	TRBJ2-7	.	TRBD1	TGTGCCAGCAGTACCGGGACAGACCACTACGAGCAGTACTTC	CASSTGTDHYEQYF
TRBV5-4	15	TRBJ1-2	many	.	TGTGCCAGCAGCTTGGGTGGACAGAGTAACTATGGCTACACCTTC	CASSLGGQSNYGYTF
TRBV7-9	10	TRBJ1-5	many	.	TGTGCCATGAAGAATCAGCCCCAGCATTTT	CAMKNQPQHF
TRBV28	12	TRBJ2-7	many	.	TGTGCTGCGTCCCGGGGGAACTACGAGCAGTACTTC	CAASRGNYEQYF
TRBV7-9	12	TRBJ1-5	many	.	TGTGCCAGCAGCTTACAGAATCAGCCCCAGCATTTT	CASSLQNQPQHF
TRBV28	15	TRBJ1-2	.	.	TGTGCCAGCATTTCTTGGGACCGAGCTAACTATGGCTACACCTTC	CASISWDRANYGYTF
TRBV10-2	14	TRBJ2-5	many	.	TGCGCCAGCAGGGGGGGACTCACTCAAGAGACCCAGTACTTC	CASRGGLTQETQYF
TRBV11-2	13	TRBJ2-7	few	TRBD2	TGTGCCAGCAGCCTGGGGGGGGGTCCCGAGCAGTACTTC	CASSLGGGPEQYF
TRBV18	16	TRBJ1-4	many	TRBD1	TGTGCCAGCTCACCACAAACAGGGGGATCCAATGAAAAACTGTTTTTT	CASSPQTGGSNEKLFF
TRBV5-6	13	TRBJ2-5	many	TRBD1	TGTGCCAGCAGCTTAACAGGGGGTGAGACCCAGTACTTC	CASSLTGGETQYF
TRBV20-1	14	TRBJ2-1	many	.	TGCAGTGCCTCCGGGACCCCCAGCGGCAATGAGCAGTTCTTC	CSASGTPSGNEQFF
TRBV6-2/TRBV6-3	16	TRBJ2-1	once	.	TGTGCCAGCAGTGTTATAGACAGGCTGGGGCACAATGAGCAGTTCTTC	CASSVIDRLGHNEQFF
TRBV7-7	16	TRBJ2-5	many	.	TGTGCTAGCAGCTTAGGAGGAGCACAGGGGAGGGAGACCCAGTACTTC	CASSLGGAQGRETQYF
TRBV19	13	TRBJ2-7	many	TRBD1	TGTGCCAGTAGTGAGGACAGGGGTGACGAGCAGTACTTC	CASSEDRGDEQYF
TRBV12-3/TRBV12-4	14	TRBJ2-7	many	TRBD1	TGTGCCAGCAACAGGGCAGGGGGCTCTTACGAGCAGTACTTC	CASNRAGGSYEQYF
TRBV10-3	13	TRBJ1-5	few	.	TGTGCCATCAGTGACCAGGTCAATCAGCCCCAGCATTTT	CAISDQVNQPQHF
TRBV10-3	16	TRBJ2-2	many	TRBD1	TGTGCCATCAGTGCTCGGACAGGGGAGTCCCCCGGGGAGCTGTTTTTT	CAISARTGESPGELFF
TRBV14	14	TRBJ1-1	many	TRBD1	TGTGCCAGCAGCCAGGACAGGGTGTTTACTGAAGCTTTCTTT	CASSQDRVFTEAFF
TRBV2	16	TRBJ2-3	many	.	TGTGCCAGCTTTTCGGACCCCATTCCTTTCACAGATACGCAGTATTTT	CASFSDPIPFTDTQYF
TRBV6-6	15	TRBJ2-7	many	.	TGTGCCAGCAGTTACTCGACGGCCAGGAAGAACGAGCAGTACTTC	CASSYSTARKNEQYF
TRBV12-5	14	TRBJ2-7	many	.	TGTGCTAGTGGTCCCGGACGGCCGGTCTACGAGCAGTACTTC	CASGPGRPVYEQYF
TRBV5-1	14	TRBJ1-1	few	.	TGCGCCAGCAGCTTGGATGCCAGCAACACTGAAGCTTTCTTT	CASSLDASNTEAFF
TRBV7-9	18	TRBJ2-1	many	TRBD1	TGTGCCAGCAGCCCGGGGAGAGTACAGGGGGACCAGCTCAATGAGCAGTTCTTC	CASSPGRVQGDQLNEQFF
TRBV5-6	13	TRBJ1-2	many	.	TGTGCCAGCAGCTTGGGGGATCGGTATGGCTACACCTTC	CASSLGDRYGYTF
TRBV14	15	TRBJ1-1	few	.	TGTGCCAGCAGCCAAGTCCTCGGAGGACAGCAGGAAGCTTTCTTT	CASSQVLGGQQEAFF
TRBV4-2	14	TRBJ2-3	few	TRBD2	TGTGCCAGCAGCCAAGGACTAGCGAGAGATACGCAGTATTTT	CASSQGLARDTQYF
TRBV19	15	TRBJ1-5	many	.	TGTGCCAGTAGTATAGATGTGTATAGCAATCAGCCCCAGCATTTT	CASSIDVYSNQPQHF
TRBV25-1	16	TRBJ2-7	.	.	TGTGCCAGCAGACCGACAGGCGGCGGCCGTTTGTACGAGCAGTACTTC	CASRPTGGGRLYEQYF
TRBV5-1	16	TRBJ2-3	many	.	TGCGCCAGCAGCTTGGGGAACAGGCGGACCTCCGATACGCAGTATTTT	CASSLGNRRTSDTQYF
TRBV7-9	15	TRBJ1-3	many	.	TGTGCCAGCAGCTTACAGACGGGACCTGGAAACACCATATATTTT	CASSLQTGPGNTIYF
TRBV10-3	14	TRBJ1-5	.	.	TGTGCCATCAGCCTTGGAGGGCCAAATCAGCCCCAGCATTTT	CAISLGGPNQPQHF
TRBV10-3	15	TRBJ2-1	many	TRBD1	TGTGCCATCAGTCAAACAGGGGGCGCTTACAATGAGCAGTTCTTC	CAISQTGGAYNEQFF
TRBV18	14	TRBJ1-1	many	.	TGTGCCAGCTCACCATTGGGCGGGGGCACTGAAGCTTTCTTT	CASSPLGGGTEAFF